This T cell receptor beta chain is drawn from a study of vaccination and CD4 T cells after COVID-19. As for treatment: approximately nine-day PBMC culture with coronavirus spike peptide pools or control peptides (ViraFEST assay). Researchers reported culturing about 2 million PBMCs per well with approximately 9.3 IU/ml IL-2 and approximately 10 ug/ml peptide pools. The Oncomine TCR Beta short-read assay was applied to DNA of cultured CD4+ T cells. Scientists extracted genomic DNA from CD4+ T cells grown in culture. Each CDR3 protein gets one entry after TCRdb re-called the PCR reads with MiXCR. Of roughly 11,000 distinct CDR3 sequences in the sample, 69% were seen once. CDR1 and CDR2 from the germline V gene are MDHEN and SYDVKM. V dropped 3 bases and J dropped 4 bases, with 6 bases sitting between them. The CDR3 spans 12 residues. Points on this clonotype: As yet, its antigen is unknown.

The chain employs TRBV28 and TRBJ1-2; D uncertain. This receptor was obtained from a human donor who had recovered from COVID-19. The sequenced sample consisted of CD4+ T cells from blood, cultured in vitro. The CDR3 nucleotides are TGTGCCAGCAGTTTCCGGGCCTATGGCTACACCTTC. Encoded protein: CASSFRAYGYTF.